The TCR beta chain under discussion was sequenced for a study of T-cell reconstitution after alpha-beta-depleted transplantation in children. Study-wide results and caveats: Newly generated T cells supplied most T-cell counts and diversity one year post-transplant. Several patients had high TCRbeta diversity at day 60; it came from surviving recipient T cells and thymic progenitors. Reportedly, roughly two months post-transplant, alpha-beta T cells arose from several hundred expanded graft clones.

Turning to this clonotype: Antigen: not known.

Trimming took off 3 bases at V and 0 bases at J, with 18 bases between the two ends. Germline CDR1 and CDR2: WSHSY and SAAADI. There are 18 residues in the CDR3. Unique molecular identifiers featured in how the TCRbeta library was prepared. A single record per CDR3 protein comes from TCRdb applying MiXCR to the PCR reads. The table has about 500,000 distinct CDR3 sequences, roughly 10% seen once. The starting material was PBMCs, mostly from graft donor cells, obtained 180 days after TCRalphabeta/CD19-depleted stem cell transplant. The chain has TRBV10-2 and TRBJ2-1; possible D gene TRBD2, 6 bases. The source of this sequence is a female patient younger than 10 who had a stem cell transplant for aplastic anemia, so the T cells may come from the graft donor. This CDR3 is CASSERGRTFSSYNEQFF. The CDR3 region has the DNA TGCGCCAGCAGTGAACGGGGGAGGACCTTCAGCTCCTACAATGAGCAGTTCTTC.